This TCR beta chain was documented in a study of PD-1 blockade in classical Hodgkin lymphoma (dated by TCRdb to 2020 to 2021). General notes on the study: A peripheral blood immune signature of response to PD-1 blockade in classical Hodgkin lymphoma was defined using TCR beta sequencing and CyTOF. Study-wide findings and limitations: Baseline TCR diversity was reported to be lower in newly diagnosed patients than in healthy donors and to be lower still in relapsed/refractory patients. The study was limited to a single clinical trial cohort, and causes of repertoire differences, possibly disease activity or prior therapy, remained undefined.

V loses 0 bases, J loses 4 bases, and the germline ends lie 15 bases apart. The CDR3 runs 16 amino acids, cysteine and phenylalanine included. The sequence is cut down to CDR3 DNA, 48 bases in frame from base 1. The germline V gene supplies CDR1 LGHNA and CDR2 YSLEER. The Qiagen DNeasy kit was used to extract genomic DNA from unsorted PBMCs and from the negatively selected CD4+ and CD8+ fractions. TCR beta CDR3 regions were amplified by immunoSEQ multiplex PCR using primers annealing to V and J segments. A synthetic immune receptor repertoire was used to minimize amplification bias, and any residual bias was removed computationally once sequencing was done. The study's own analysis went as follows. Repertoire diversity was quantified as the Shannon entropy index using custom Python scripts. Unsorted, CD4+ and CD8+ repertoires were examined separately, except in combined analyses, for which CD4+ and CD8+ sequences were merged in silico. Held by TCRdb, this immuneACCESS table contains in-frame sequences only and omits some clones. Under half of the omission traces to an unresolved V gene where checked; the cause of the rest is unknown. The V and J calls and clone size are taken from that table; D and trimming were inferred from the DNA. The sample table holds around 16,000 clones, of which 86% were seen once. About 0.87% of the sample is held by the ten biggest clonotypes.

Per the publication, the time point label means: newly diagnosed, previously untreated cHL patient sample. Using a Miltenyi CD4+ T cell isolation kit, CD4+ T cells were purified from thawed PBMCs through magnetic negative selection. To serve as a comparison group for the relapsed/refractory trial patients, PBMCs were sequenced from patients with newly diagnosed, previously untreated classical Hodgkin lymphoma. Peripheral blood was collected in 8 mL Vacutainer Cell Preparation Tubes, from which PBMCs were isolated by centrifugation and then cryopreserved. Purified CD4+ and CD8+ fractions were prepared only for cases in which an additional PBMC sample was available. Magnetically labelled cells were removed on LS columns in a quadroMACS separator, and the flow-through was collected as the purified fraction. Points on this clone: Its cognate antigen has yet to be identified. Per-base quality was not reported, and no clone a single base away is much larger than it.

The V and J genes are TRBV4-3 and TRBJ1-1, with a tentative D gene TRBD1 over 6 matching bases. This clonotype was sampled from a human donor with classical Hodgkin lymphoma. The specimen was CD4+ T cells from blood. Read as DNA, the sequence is TGCGCCAGCAGCCAAGATAGAACAGGGCTGGGCACTGAAGCTTTCTTT. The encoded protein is CASSQDRTGLGTEAFF.